This is a list of T cell receptor beta chains from one sample in a study of blood T cell repertoires in COVID-19. Method: immunoSEQ multiplex PCR; TCRdb's copy keeps in-frame clones and lacks some. Found here are approximately 180,000 clones, roughly 86% of them singletons; the top ten hold roughly 1.4%. The sequencing sample was made of peripheral blood. Source of these receptors: a woman aged 45-59 years with acute or convalescent COVID-19. Each CDR3 is given without its conserved first and last residue. A D gene is named only where the DNA matches it firmly.

d_call,v_call,j_call,cdr3_aa
.,TRBV11-3,TRBJ2-7,ASSLDFEAGYEQY
TRBD2,TRBV7-2,TRBJ2-5,ASSFSGGGETQY
.,TRBV11-3,TRBJ1-1,ASSLGGHPPNTEAF
TRBD1,TRBV7-9,TRBJ1-5,ASSLGTGVLNQPQH
TRBD1,TRBV10-1,TRBJ2-7,ASSEQGGYEQY
.,TRBV7-3,TRBJ2-3,ASSLAGNTQY
.,TRBV18,TRBJ1-4,ASQPGQGVEKLF
TRBD2,TRBV5-1,TRBJ2-2,ASSLQQLAGGVGELF
.,TRBV12-5,TRBJ1-1,ASGLGSLEGAF
TRBD1,TRBV5-5,TRBJ1-1,ASSPRPGTGKNTEAF
TRBD1,TRBV7-2,TRBJ2-7,ASTSIGGQGSNEQY
TRBD2,TRBV7-6,TRBJ2-3,ASSLPSGGVSTDTQY
TRBD2,TRBV27,TRBJ2-5,ASSWLAGGQETQY
.,TRBV7-2,TRBJ1-1,ASRPWRPGTEAF
TRBD1,TRBV7-8,TRBJ1-1,ASSLEGGTGLDEAF
.,TRBV9,TRBJ1-2,ASSGGGSSNYGYT
TRBD2,TRBV7-2,TRBJ2-1,ASGVAGGYNEQF
TRBD1,TRBV18,TRBJ1-3,ASSPFDRVGSGNTIY
.,TRBV30,TRBJ1-1,AWNLQGIREAF
.,TRBV3-1/TRBV3-2,TRBJ1-2,ASSQGITYYGYT
.,TRBV7-9,TRBJ2-7,ASSSPPGRTTYEQY
.,TRBV28,TRBJ1-2,ASSPTTNYGYT
.,TRBV6-6,TRBJ1-6,ASTQQSSYNSPLH